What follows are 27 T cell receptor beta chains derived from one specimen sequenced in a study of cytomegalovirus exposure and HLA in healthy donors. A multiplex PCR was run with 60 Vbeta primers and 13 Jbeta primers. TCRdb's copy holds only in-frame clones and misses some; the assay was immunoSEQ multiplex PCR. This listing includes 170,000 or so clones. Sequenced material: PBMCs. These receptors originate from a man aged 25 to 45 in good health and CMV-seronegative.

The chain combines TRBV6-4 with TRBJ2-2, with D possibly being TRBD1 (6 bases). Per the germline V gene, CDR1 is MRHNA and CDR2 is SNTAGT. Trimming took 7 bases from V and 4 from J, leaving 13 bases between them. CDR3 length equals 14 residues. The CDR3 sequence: CASNREIGTGELFF. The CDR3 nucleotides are TGTGCCAGCAACAGGGAGATTGGCACCGGGGAGCTGTTTTTT.

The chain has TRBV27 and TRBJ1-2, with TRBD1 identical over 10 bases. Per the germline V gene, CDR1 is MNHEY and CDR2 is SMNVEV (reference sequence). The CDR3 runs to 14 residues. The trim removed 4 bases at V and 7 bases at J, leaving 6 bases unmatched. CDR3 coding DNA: TGTGCCAGCAGTTCGCCCGGACAGGGGGGTGGCTACACCTTC. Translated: CASSSPGQGGGYTF.

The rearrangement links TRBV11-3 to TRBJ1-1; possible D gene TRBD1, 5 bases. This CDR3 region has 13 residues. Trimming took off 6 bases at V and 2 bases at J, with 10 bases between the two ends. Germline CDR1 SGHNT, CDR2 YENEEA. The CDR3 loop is CASRRGQNTEAFF. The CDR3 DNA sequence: TGTGCCAGCAGACGCGGACAAAACACTGAAGCTTTCTTT.

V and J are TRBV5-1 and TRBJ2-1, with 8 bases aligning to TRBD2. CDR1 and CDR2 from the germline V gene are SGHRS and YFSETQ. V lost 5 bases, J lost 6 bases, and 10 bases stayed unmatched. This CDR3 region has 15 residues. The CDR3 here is CASSPGRAKFNEQFF. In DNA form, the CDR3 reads TGCGCCAGCAGTCCCGGGAGGGCCAAATTCAATGAGCAGTTCTTC.

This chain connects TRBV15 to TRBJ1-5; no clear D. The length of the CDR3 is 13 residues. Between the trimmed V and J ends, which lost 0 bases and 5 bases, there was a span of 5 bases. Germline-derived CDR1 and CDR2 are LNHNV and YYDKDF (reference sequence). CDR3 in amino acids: CATSRDPDQPQHF. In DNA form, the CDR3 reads TGTGCCACCAGCAGAGATCCGGATCAGCCCCAGCATTTT.

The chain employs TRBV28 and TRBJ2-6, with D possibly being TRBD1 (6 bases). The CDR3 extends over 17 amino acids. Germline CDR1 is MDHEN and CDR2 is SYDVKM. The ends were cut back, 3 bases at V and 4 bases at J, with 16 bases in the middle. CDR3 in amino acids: CASSFQGMTSGANVLTF. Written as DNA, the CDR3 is TGTGCCAGCAGTTTCCAGGGGATGACCTCCGGGGCCAACGTCCTGACTTTC.

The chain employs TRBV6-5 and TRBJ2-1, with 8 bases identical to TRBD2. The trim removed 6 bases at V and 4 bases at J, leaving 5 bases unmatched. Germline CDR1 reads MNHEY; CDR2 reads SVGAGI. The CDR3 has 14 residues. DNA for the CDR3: TGTGCCAGCAGGACGGGGGGGGCGTACAATGAGCAGTTCTTC. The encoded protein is CASRTGGAYNEQFF.

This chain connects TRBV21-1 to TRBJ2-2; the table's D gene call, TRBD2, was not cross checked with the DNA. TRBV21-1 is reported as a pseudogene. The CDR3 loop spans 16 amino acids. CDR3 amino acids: CASSAGPNRNTGELFF. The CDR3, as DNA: TGTGCCAGCAGCGCGGGCCCGAATAGGAACACCGGGGAGCTGTTTTTT.

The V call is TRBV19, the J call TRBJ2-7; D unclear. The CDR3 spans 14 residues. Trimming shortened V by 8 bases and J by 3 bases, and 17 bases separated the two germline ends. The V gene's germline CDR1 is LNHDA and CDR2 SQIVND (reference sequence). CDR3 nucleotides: TGTGCCAGTTCCCCGGAGTGGTCTAACTACGAGCAGTACTTC. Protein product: CASSPEWSNYEQYF.

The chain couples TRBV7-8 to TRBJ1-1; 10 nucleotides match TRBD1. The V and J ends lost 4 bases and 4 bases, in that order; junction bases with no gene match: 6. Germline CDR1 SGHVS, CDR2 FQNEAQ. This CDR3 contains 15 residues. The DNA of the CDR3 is TGTGCCAGCAGCTCCGACAGGGGGCGCGGCACTGAAGCTTTCTTT. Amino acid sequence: CASSSDRGRGTEAFF.

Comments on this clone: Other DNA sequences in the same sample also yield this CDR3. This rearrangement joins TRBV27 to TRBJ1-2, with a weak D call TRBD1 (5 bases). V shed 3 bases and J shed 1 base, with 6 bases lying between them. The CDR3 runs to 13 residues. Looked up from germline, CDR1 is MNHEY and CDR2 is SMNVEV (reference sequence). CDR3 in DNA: TGTGCCAGCAGTTTCCAGGGTAACTATGGCTACACCTTC. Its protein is CASSFQGNYGYTF.

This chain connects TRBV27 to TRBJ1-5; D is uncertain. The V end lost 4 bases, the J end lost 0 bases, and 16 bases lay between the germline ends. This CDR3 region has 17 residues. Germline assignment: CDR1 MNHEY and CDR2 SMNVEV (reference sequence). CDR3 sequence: CASSSGLAPYSNQPQHF. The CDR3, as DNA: TGTGCCAGCAGTTCGGGGTTGGCCCCCTATAGCAATCAGCCCCAGCATTTT.

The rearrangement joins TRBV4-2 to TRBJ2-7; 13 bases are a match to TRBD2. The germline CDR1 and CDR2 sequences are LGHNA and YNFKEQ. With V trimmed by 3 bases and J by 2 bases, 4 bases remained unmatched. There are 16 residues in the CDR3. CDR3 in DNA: TGTGCCAGCAGCCAGGGGACTAGCGGGAACGCCTACGAGCAGTACTTC. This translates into CASSQGTSGNAYEQYF.

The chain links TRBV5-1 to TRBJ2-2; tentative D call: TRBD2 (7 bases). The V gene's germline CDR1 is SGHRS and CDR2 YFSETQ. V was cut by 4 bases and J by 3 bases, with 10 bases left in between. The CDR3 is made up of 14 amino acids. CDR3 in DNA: TGCGCCAGCAGCAAGGGGGGGGACACCGGGGAGCTGTTTTTT. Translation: CASSKGGDTGELFF.

The CDR3 loop reads CASSPTSGSTDTQYF. For the CDR3, the DNA is TGTGCCAGCAGCCCCACAAGCGGGAGCACAGATACGCAGTATTTT. The V call is TRBV7-2, the J call TRBJ2-3, with a possible D match to TRBD2 (6 bases). Trimming pared 5 bases from V and 0 bases from J, leaving 12 bases between. Germline CDR1 is SGHTA and CDR2 is FQGNSA. The CDR3 has 15 amino acids.

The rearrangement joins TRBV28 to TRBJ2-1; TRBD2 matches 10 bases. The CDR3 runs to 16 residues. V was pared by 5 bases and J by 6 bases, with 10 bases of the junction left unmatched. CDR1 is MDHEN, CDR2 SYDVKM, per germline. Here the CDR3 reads CASSPLGSGRANEQFF. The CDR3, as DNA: TGTGCCAGCAGTCCCCTGGGAAGCGGGAGGGCCAATGAGCAGTTCTTC. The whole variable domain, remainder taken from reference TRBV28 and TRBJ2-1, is DVKVTQSSRYLVKRTGEKVFLECVQDMDHENMFWYRQDPGLGLRLIYFSYDVKMKEKGDIPEGYSVSREKKERFSLILESASTNQTSMYLCASSPLGSGRANEQFFGPGTRLTVL.

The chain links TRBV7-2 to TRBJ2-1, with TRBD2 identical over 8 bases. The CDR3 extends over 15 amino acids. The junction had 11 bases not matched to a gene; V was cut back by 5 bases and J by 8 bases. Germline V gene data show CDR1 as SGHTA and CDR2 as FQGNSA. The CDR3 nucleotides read TGTGCCAGCAGCCTCAGGACTAGCCGGGGGCATGAGCAGTTCTTC. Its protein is CASSLRTSRGHEQFF.

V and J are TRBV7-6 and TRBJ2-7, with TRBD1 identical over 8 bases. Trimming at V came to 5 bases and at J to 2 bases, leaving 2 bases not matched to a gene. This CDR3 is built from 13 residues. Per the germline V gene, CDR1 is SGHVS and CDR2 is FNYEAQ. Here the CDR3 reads CASSRQGPYEQYF. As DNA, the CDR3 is TGTGCCAGCAGCCGACAGGGGCCCTACGAGCAGTACTTC.

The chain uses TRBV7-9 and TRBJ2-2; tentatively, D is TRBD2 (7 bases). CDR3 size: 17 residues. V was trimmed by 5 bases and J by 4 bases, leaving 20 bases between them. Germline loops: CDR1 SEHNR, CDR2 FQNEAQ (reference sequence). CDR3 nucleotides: TGTGCCAGCAGCCCCCGTGGGGGCGGGAGCCTCACCGGGGAGCTGTTTTTT. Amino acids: CASSPRGGGSLTGELFF.

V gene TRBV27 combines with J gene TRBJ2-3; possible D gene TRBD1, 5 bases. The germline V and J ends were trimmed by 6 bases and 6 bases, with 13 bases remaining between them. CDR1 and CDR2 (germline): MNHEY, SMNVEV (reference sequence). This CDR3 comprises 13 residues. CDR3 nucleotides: TGTGCCAGCAGACCCCTTGGGGCGGATACGCAGTATTTT. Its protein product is CASRPLGADTQYF.

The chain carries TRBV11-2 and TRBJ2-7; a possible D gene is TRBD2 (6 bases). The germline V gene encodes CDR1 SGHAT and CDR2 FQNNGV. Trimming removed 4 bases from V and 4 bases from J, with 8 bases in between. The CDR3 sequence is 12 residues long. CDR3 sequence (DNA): TGTGCCAGCAGCTCGAGCGGGTACGAGCAGTACTTC. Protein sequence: CASSSSGYEQYF.

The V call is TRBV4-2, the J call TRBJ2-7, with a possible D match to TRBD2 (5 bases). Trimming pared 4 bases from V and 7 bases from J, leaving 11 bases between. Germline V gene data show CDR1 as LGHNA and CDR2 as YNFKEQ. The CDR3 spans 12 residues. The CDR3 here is CASSLEAGEQYF. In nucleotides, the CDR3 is TGTGCCAGCAGCCTCGAGGCGGGTGAGCAGTACTTC.

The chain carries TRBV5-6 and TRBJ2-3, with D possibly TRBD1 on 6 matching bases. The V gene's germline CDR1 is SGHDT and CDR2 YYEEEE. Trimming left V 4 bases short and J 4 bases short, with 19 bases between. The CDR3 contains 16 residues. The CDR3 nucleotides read TGTGCCAGCAGCCTTAGCGCGAGGGGGTTGTCAGATACGCAGTATTTT. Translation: CASSLSARGLSDTQYF.

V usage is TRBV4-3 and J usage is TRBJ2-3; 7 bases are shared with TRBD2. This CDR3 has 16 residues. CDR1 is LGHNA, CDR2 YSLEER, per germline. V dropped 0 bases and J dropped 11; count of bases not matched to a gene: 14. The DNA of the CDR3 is TGCGCCAGCAGCCAAGATGGATCGCGGGCTCGGGGGGTGCAGTATTTT. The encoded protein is CASSQDGSRARGVQYF.

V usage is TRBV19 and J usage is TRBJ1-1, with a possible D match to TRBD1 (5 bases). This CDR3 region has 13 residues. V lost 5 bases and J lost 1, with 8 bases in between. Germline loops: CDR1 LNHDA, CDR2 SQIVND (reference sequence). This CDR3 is CASSAGGNTEAFF. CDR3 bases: TGTGCCAGTAGTGCCGGGGGGAACACTGAAGCTTTCTTT.

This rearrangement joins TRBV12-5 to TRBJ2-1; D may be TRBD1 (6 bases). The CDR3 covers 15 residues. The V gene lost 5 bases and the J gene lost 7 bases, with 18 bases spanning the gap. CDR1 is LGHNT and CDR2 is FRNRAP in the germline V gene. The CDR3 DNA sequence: TGTGCTAGTGGTACAGGGACCCCCGGAGGTAATGAGCAGTTCTTC. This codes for CASGTGTPGGNEQFF.

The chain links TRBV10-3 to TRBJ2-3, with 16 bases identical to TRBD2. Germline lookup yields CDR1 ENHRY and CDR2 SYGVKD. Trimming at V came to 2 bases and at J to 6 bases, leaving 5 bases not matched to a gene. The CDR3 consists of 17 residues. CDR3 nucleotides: TGTGCCATCAGTGAGGCGGGACTAGCGGGAGGGGGGGATACGCAGTATTTT. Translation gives CAISEAGLAGGGDTQYF.